The 15 T cell receptor beta chains below all came from one sample that was sequenced in a study of human T cells and chemical hapten exposure. TCRdb analysed the RACE reads with MiXCR anew, one entry per CDR3 protein. This table has about 250,000 distinct CDR3 sequences, almost 8% appearing once. The time point here: pre-sensitization, week 0. Treatment indicated: therapeutic diphenylcyclopropenone sensitization with weekly scalp DPC. The source was whole blood, collected in connection with sensitization to the hapten diphenylcyclopropenone (DPC). The receptors derive from a man younger than 35 with alopecia areata. Some clones in this sample may be carry-over from other donors' samples.

A few counts support this clonotype. The chain is built from TRBV5-1 and TRBJ1-5; TRBD1 might be the D (6 bases). The germline CDR1 and CDR2 sequences are SGHRS and YFSETQ. This CDR3 is 14 amino acids long. V shed 2 bases and J shed 5 bases, with 11 bases lying between them. Here the CDR3 DNA reads TGCGCCAGCAGCTTACAGGGAGGAGATCAGCCCCAGCATTTT. Amino acids: CASSLQGGDQPQHF.

V is TRBV3-1 and J is TRBJ1-6; TRBD1 matches 10 bases. The junction had 5 bases not matched to a gene; V was cut back by 2 bases and J by 10 bases. This CDR3 spans 15 amino acids. Germline CDR1 reads LGHDT; CDR2 reads YNNKEL (reference sequence). CDR3 nucleotide sequence: TGTGCCAGCAGCCAACCGGGACAGGGGCGGTCACCCCTCCACTTT. Translated: CASSQPGQGRSPLHF.

This clonotype has at least ten counts. The chain uses TRBV6-2 or TRBV6-3 and TRBJ1-2; 9 nucleotides match TRBD1. This CDR3 spans 15 amino acids. CDR1 is MNHEY, CDR2 SVGEGT, per germline. The V segment lost 6 bases and the J segment 3 bases; nucleotides outside the gene matches: 8. The CDR3 spells CASRISGQGHYGYTF. The CDR3 nucleotides are TGTGCCAGCAGAATATCCGGACAGGGGCACTATGGCTACACCTTC.

The sample holds a few counts of this clonotype. V gene TRBV6-1 combines with J gene TRBJ2-7; 8 nucleotides agree with TRBD1. V trimming: 2 bases; J trimming: 5 bases; junction bases outside the gene matches: 8. The CDR3 extends over 15 amino acids. The germline CDR1 and CDR2 sequences are MNHNS and SASEGT. The CDR3 coding sequence is TGTGCCAGCAGTGAATTTGGACAGGGAGTTGACGAGCAGTACGTC. This gives the protein CASSEFGQGVDEQYV.

The V and J genes are TRBV27 and TRBJ2-2, with D possibly TRBD2 on 6 matching bases. Germline lookup yields CDR1 MNHEY and CDR2 SMNVEV (reference sequence). This CDR3 has 18 amino acids. V was shortened by 3 bases and J by 8 bases, with 25 bases between the two germline ends. CDR3 in DNA: TGTGCCAGCAGTTTCTCACTTTTGACCACCGGGGGAAGAGGGGAGCTGTTTTTT. Amino acid sequence: CASSFSLLTTGGRGELFF.

The chain carries TRBV7-9 and TRBJ1-4; D uncertain. This CDR3 comprises 15 residues. Trimming took 5 bases from V and 4 from J, leaving 14 bases between them. CDR1 and CDR2 (germline): SEHNR, FQNEAQ (reference sequence). The CDR3 nucleotides read TGTGCCAGCAGCCGAGGTTTTGGAGATAATGAAAAACTGTTTTTT. This gives the protein CASSRGFGDNEKLFF.

This clonotype was counted a few times. This sequence joins TRBV6-5 and TRBJ2-2; unclear D gene. Trimming removed 2 bases from V and 6 bases from J, with 7 bases in between. This CDR3 has 13 amino acids. The germline V gene encodes CDR1 MNHEY and CDR2 SVGAGI. For the CDR3, the DNA is TGTGCCAGCAGTTACAGGGCTCCCGGGGAGCTGTTTTTT. Protein sequence: CASSYRAPGELFF.

This rearrangement joins TRBV19 to TRBJ2-1, with 13 nucleotides matching TRBD2. Germline CDR1 is LNHDA and CDR2 is SQIVND (reference sequence). This CDR3 spans 15 amino acids. Germline trimming cut 5 bases from V and 9 bases from J; bases unmatched to any gene: 7. In nucleotides, the CDR3 is TGTGCCAGTAGTCTGACTAGCGGGAGGCCGGGTGAGCAGTTCTTC. It translates to CASSLTSGRPGEQFF.

A remark on this clonotype: A junction end diverges from the germline sequence, so it may reflect a read error. The chain employs TRBV27 and TRBJ1-3; 7 positions match TRBD1. Germline CDR1 is MNHEY and CDR2 is SMNVEV (reference sequence). CDR3 size: 18 residues. The CDR3 reads CASSQSTGTASSGNTIYF. The CDR3, as DNA: TGCGCCAGCAGTCAATCCACCGGGACAGCGAGCTCTGGAAACACCATATATTTT.

This clonotype was counted between two and nine times. V gene TRBV20-1 combines with J gene TRBJ2-3; D call uncertain. Trimming removed 3 bases from V and 4 bases from J, with 14 bases in between. The CDR3 covers 14 residues. CDR1 and CDR2 (germline): DFQATT, SNEGSKA (reference sequence). CDR3 region: CSARDIGIADTQYF. CDR3 coding DNA: TGCAGTGCTAGGGATATTGGGATCGCAGATACGCAGTATTTT.

This clonotype was counted a single time. V usage is TRBV3-1 and J usage is TRBJ1-4, with D maybe TRBD1 (5 bases). This CDR3 region has 17 residues. V was clipped by 2 bases and J by 0 bases, with 13 bases between them. Germline V gene sequence: CDR1 LGHDT, CDR2 YNNKEL (reference sequence). This CDR3 reads CASSQSRGQTTNEKLFF. The CDR3 bases are TGTGCCAGCAGCCAAAGTAGGGGTCAAACAACTAATGAAAAACTGTTTTTT.

The chain joins TRBV12-3 or TRBV12-4 to TRBJ1-5; 8 bases fit TRBD1. V gave up 5 bases and J gave up 7 bases; unmatched junction bases: 7. The CDR3 extends over 14 amino acids. The CDR3 nucleotides read TGTGCCAGCAGTCCAGACAGGGGAGTGCAGCCCCAGCATTTT. This codes for CASSPDRGVQPQHF.

In this sample, this clonotype turned up many times. This chain joins TRBV6-6 and TRBJ2-7; the D gene is possibly TRBD2 (5 bases). CDR1 MNHNY and CDR2 SVGAGI come from the germline V gene (reference sequence). The V end lost 4 bases, the J end lost 3 bases, and 13 bases lay between the germline ends. The CDR3 covers 14 residues. Written as DNA, the CDR3 is TGTGCCAGCAGTTGGTCCGGGGAGAACTACGAGCAGTACTTC. It codes for CASSWSGENYEQYF.

The V and J genes are TRBV7-9 and TRBJ1-1, with D possibly TRBD1 on 6 matching bases. The V gene's germline CDR1 is SEHNR and CDR2 FQNEAQ (reference sequence). The CDR3 is 15 residues long. V was shortened by 6 bases and J by 1 base, with 15 bases between the two germline ends. CDR3 DNA: TGTGCCAGCAGTTTGAACAGGGAGGGGAACACTGAAGCTTTCTTT. It is translated as CASSLNREGNTEAFF.

The chain recombines TRBV9 with TRBJ1-3; 7 bases align to TRBD1. CDR1 SGDLS and CDR2 YYNGEE come from the germline V gene. This CDR3 region has 13 residues. V shed 4 bases and J 11 bases; nucleotides not matched to a gene: 9. The CDR3 here is CASSPRGQGAIYF. CDR3 coding DNA: TGTGCCAGCAGCCCCAGAGGGCAGGGGGCCATATATTTT.